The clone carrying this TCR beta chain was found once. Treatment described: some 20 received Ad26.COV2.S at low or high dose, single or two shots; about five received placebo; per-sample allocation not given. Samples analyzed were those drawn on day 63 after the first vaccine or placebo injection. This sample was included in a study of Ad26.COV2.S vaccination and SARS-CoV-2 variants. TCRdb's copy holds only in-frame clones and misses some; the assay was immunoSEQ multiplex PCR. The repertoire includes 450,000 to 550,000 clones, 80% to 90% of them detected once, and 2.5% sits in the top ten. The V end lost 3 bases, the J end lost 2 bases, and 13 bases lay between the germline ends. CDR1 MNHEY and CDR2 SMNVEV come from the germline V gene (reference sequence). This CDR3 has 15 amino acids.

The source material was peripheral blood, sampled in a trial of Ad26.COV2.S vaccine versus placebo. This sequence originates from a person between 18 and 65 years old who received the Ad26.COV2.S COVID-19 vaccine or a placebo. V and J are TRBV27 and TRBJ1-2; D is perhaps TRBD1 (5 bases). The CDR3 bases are TGTGCCAGCAGTTTGAAGGGGAAGGAAAACTATGGCTACACCTTC. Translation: CASSLKGKENYGYTF.